This T cell receptor (beta chain) derives from a study of T cell responses to AZD1222 COVID-19 vaccine. Study-level information: Second-dose recipients at about 4 or about 12 weeks were treated as one pooled group. The study's findings and limits: The breadth and depth of Spike-specific TCRs increased once two AZD1222 doses had been given.

Libraries were prepared by immunoSEQ multiplex PCR; TCRdb keeps only in-frame clonotypes and omits some of them. Counted here are some 170,000 clones, approximately 93% occurring once; the ten biggest clones make up approximately 0.97%. In the case of this clone: Antigen: not known.

V lost 6 bases and J lost 2, with 7 bases in between. CDR1 and CDR2 from the germline V gene are MNHEY and SMNVEV (reference sequence). The CDR3 loop spans 12 amino acids. The material sequenced was peripheral blood, taken on day 0 of AZD1222 vaccination. The clonotype was recovered from an adult in good health. The chain is built from TRBV27 and TRBJ1-2; D unclear. DNA for the CDR3: TGTGCCAGCAGCCCCAGGAACTATGGCTACACCTTC. It yields the protein CASSPRNYGYTF.